The following is a T cell receptor beta chain sequence with its context. Its antigen is still unknown. Between the trimmed V and J ends, which lost 1 base and 2 bases, there was a span of 8 bases. CDR1 and CDR2 (germline): SEHNR, FQNEAQ (reference sequence). This CDR3 has 14 amino acids. The data derive from a study of T cell repertoires in cytomegalovirus infection. Turning to the study itself: CMV epitopes used comprised recently identified HLA-C-restricted ones and well-studied HLA-B-restricted ones. Indicated by public TCR beta signatures were CMV infection and matching HLA type.

From the reads, TCRdb called clonotypes with MiXCR, one entry per CDR3 protein. The profile shows fewer than 1,000,000 distinct CDR3 sequences, around 29% of them singletons. Study-wide findings and caveats: HLA-C-restricted CMV clonotypes gave the most frequent clonotype in two of eight donors. Accumulated public TCR beta family frequency recognized individuals carrying CMV together with the relevant HLA.

The sequence was collected from a human donor in good health (CMV status not recorded). Some clones in this sample may be carry-over from other donors' samples. This material consisted of cultured CD8+ T cells from PBMCs, taken from culture after CMV antigen stimulation. The V gene is TRBV7-9, the J gene TRBJ1-2; D call uncertain. As DNA, the CDR3 is TGTGCCAGCAGCTTAGGCTTTATAAACTATGGCTACACCTTC. Translated, it gives CASSLGFINYGYTF.